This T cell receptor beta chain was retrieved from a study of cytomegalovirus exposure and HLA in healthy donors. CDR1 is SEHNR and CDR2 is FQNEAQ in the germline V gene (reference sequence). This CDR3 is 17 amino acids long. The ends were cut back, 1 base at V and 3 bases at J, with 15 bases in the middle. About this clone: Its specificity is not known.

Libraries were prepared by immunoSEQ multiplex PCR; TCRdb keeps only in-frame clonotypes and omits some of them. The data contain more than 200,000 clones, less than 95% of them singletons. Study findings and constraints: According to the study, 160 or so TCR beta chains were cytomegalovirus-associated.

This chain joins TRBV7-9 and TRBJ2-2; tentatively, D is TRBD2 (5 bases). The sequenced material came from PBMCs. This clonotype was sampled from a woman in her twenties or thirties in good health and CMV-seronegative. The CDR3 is CASSLESGLAHTGELFF. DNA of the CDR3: TGTGCCAGCAGCTTAGAGAGTGGGCTAGCCCACACCGGGGAGCTGTTTTTT.